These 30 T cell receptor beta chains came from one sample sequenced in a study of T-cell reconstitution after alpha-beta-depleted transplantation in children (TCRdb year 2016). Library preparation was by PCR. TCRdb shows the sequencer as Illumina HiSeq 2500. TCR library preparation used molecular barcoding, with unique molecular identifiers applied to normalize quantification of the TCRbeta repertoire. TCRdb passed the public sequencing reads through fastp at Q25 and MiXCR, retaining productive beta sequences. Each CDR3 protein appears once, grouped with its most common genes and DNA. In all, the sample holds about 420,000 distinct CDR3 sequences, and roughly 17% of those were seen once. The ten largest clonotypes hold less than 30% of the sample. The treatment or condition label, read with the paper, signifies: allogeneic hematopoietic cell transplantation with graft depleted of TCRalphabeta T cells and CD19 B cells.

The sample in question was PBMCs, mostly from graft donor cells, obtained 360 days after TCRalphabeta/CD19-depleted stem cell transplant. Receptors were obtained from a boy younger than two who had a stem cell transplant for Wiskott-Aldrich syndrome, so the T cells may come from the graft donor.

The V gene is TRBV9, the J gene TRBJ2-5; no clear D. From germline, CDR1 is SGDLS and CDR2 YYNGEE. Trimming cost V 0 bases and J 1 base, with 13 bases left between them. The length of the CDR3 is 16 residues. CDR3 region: CASSVDPVSLQETQYF. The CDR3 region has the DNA TGTGCCAGCAGCGTAGATCCAGTGTCCCTCCAAGAGACCCAGTACTTC.

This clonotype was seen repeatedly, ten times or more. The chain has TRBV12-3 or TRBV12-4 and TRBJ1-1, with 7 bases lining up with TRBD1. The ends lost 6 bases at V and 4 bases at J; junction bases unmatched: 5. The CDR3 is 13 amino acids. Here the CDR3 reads CASRMTGTTEAFF. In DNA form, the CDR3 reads TGTGCCAGCAGAATGACAGGGACCACTGAAGCTTTCTTT.

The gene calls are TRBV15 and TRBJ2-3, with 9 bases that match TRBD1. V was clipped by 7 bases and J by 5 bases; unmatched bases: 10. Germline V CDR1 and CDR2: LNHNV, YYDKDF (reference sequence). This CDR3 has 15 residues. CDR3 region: CATTAGQGMVDTQYF. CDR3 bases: TGTGCCACCACAGCAGGACAGGGGATGGTAGATACGCAGTATTTT.

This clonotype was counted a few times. CDR3 DNA: TGCAGTGCTGGCCTCACAGATACGCAGTATTTT. Its protein is CSAGLTDTQYF. This chain uses TRBV20-1 with TRBJ2-3; the D is unclear. The CDR3 loop spans 11 amino acids. Trimming took 5 bases from V and 2 from J, leaving 5 bases between them. Germline V lookup: CDR1 DFQATT, CDR2 SNEGSKA (reference sequence).

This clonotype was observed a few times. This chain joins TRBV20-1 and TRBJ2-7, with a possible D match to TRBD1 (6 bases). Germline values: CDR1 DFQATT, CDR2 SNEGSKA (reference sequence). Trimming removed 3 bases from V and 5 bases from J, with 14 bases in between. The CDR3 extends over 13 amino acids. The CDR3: CSASDRIYHEQYF. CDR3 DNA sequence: TGCAGTGCTAGCGACAGGATCTACCACGAGCAGTACTTC.

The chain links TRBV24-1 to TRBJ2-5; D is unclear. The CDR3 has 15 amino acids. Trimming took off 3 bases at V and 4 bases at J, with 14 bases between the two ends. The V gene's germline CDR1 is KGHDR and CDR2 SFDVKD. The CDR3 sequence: CATSDIQGLIETQYF. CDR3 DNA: TGTGCCACCAGTGATATACAAGGCCTGATAGAGACCCAGTACTTC.

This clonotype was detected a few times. CDR3: CASSLVEPYNEQFF. Here the CDR3 DNA reads TGTGCCAGCAGCTTAGTAGAGCCCTACAATGAGCAGTTCTTC. This chain connects TRBV11-2 to TRBJ2-1; the D is unclear. Per the germline V gene, CDR1 is SGHAT and CDR2 is FQNNGV. The CDR3 runs to 14 residues. Trimming stripped 1 base from V and 2 bases from J, with 6 bases between.

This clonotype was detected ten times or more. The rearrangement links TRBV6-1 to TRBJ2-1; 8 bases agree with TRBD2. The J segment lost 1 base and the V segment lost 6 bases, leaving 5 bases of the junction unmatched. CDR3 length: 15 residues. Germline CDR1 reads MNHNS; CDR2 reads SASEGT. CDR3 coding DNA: TGTGCCAGCAGGAGAGCGGGGGTTTCCTACAATGAGCAGTTCTTC. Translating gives CASRRAGVSYNEQFF.

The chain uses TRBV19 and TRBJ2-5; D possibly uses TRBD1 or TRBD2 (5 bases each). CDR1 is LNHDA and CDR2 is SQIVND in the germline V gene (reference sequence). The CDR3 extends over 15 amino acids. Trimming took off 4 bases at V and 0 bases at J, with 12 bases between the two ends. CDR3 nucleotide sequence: TGTGCCAGTAGTAGGTCCGAGGGGTACCAAGAGACCCAGTACTTC. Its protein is CASSRSEGYQETQYF.

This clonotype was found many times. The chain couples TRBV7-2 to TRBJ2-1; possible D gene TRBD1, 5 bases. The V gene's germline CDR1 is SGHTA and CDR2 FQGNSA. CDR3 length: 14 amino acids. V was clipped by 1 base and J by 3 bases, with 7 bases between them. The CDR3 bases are TGTGCCAGCAGCTTAGAGGGGATCTACAATGAGCAGTTCTTC. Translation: CASSLEGIYNEQFF.

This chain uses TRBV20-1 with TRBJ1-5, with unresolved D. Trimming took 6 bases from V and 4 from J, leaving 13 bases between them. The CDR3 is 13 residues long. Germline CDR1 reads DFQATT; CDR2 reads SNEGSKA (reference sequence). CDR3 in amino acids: CSAKAWGNQPQHF. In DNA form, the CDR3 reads TGCAGTGCCAAGGCCTGGGGAAATCAGCCCCAGCATTTT.

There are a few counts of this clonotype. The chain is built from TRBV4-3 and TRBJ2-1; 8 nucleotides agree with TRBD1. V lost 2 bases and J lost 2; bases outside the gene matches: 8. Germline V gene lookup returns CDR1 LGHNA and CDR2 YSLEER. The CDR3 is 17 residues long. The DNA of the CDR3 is TGCGCCAGCAGCCAACCGGACGGGACAGGCACCTACAATGAGCAGTTCTTC. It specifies CASSQPDGTGTYNEQFF.

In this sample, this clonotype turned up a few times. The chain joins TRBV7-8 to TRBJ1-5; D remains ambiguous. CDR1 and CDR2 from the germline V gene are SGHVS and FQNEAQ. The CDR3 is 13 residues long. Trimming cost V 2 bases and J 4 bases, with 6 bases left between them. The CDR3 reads CASSLFRNQPQHF. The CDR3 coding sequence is TGTGCCAGCAGCTTATTCCGAAATCAGCCCCAGCATTTT. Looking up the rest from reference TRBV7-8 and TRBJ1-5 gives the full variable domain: GAGVSQSPRYKVAKRGQDVALRCDPISGHVSLFWYQQALGQGPEFLTYFQNEAQLDKSGLPSDRFFAERPEGSVSTLKIQRTQQEDSAVYLCASSLFRNQPQHFGDGTRLSIL.

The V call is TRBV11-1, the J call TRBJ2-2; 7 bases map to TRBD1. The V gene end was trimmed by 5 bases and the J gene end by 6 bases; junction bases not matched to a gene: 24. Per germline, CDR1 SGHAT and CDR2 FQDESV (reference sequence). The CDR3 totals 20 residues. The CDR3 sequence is CASSRHPTGARGLEAGELFF. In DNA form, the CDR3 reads TGTGCCAGCAGCCGACATCCTACAGGGGCTCGGGGTTTGGAGGCCGGGGAGCTGTTTTTT.

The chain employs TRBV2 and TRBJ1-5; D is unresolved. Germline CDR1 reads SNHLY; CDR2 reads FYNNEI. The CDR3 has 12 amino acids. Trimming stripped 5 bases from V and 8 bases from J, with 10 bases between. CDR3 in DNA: TGTGCCAGCAGTTTTGATGTCAAGCCCCAGCATTTT. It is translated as CASSFDVKPQHF.

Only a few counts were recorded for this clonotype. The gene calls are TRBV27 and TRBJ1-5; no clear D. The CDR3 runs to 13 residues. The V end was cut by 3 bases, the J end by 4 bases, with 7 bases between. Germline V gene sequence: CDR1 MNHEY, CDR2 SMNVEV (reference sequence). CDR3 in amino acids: CASSLMGNQPQHF. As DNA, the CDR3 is TGTGCCAGCAGTTTGATGGGTAATCAGCCCCAGCATTTT.

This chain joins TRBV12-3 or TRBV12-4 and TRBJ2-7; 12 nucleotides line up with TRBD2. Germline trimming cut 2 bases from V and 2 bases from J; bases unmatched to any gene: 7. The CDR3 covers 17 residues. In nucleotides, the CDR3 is TGTGCCAGCAGTTTACCCCGAGGACTAGCGGGGCCCTACGAGCAGTACTTC. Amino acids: CASSLPRGLAGPYEQYF.

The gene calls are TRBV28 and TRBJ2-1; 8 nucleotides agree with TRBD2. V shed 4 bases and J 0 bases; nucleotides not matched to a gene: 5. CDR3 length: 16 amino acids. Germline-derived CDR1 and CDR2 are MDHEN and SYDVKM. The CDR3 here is CASSSGGAPSYNEQFF. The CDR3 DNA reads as TGTGCCAGCAGTTCCGGGGGGGCCCCCTCCTACAATGAGCAGTTCTTC.

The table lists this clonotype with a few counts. The CDR3: CASSFKGGDTQYF. For the CDR3, the DNA is TGTGCCAGCAGCTTTAAGGGGGGAGATACGCAGTATTTT. The gene calls are TRBV27 and TRBJ2-3; D possibly matches TRBD1 or TRBD2 (6 bases each). V lost 6 bases to trimming and J lost 5 bases, with 12 bases between them. Germline V gene sequence: CDR1 MNHEY, CDR2 SMNVEV (reference sequence). The CDR3 runs to 13 residues.

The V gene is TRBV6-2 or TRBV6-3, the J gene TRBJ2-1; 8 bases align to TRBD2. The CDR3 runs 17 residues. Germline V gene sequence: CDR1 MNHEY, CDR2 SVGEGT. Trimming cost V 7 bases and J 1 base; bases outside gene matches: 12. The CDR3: CASTLKREKMSYNEQFF. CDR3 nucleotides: TGTGCCAGCACCTTAAAGCGGGAGAAAATGTCCTACAATGAGCAGTTCTTC.

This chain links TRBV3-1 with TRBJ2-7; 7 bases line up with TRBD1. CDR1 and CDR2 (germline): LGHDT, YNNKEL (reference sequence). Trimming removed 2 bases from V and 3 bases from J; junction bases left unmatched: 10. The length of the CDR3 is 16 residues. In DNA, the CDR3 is TGTGCCAGCAGCCAATGGATTGGGACAGAGGTCTACGAGCAGTACTTC. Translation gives CASSQWIGTEVYEQYF.

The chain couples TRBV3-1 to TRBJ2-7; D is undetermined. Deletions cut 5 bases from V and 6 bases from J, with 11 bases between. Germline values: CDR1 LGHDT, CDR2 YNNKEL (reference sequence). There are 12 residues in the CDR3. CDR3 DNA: TGTGCCAGCAGCTCCCACAGAGCCGAGCAGTACTTC. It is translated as CASSSHRAEQYF.

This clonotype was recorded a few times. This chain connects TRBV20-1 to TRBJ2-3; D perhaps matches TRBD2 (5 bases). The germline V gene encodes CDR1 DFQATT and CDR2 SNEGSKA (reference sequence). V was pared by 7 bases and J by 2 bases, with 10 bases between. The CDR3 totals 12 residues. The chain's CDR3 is CSVAGHTDTQYF. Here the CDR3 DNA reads TGCAGTGTGGCGGGCCACACAGATACGCAGTATTTT.

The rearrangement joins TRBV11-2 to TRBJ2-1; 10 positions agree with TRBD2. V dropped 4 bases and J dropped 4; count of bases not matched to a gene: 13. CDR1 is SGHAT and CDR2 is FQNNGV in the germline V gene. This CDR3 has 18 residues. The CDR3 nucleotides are TGTGCCAGCAGCTCCCGACTAGCGGGCTCGTTAGAATACAATGAGCAGTTCTTC. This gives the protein CASSSRLAGSLEYNEQFF. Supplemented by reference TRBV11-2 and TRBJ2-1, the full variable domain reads EAGVAQSPRYKIIEKRQSVAFWCNPISGHATLYWYQQILGQGPKLLIQFQNNGVVDDSQLPKDRFSAERLKGVDSTLKIQPAKLEDSAVYLCASSSRLAGSLEYNEQFFGPGTRLTVL.

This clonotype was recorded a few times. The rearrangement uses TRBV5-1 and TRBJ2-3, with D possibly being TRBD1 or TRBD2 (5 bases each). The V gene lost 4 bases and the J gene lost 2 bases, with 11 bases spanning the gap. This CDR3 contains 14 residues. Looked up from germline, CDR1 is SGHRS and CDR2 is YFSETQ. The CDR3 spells CASSMGPPTDTQYF. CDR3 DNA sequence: TGCGCCAGCAGCATGGGACCCCCCACAGATACGCAGTATTTT.

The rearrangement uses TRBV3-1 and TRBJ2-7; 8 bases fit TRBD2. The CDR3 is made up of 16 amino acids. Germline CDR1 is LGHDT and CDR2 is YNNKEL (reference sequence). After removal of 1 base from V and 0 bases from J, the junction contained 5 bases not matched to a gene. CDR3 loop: CASSQAGGRRSYEQYF. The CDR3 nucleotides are TGTGCCAGCAGCCAAGCGGGGGGGAGACGCTCCTACGAGCAGTACTTC.

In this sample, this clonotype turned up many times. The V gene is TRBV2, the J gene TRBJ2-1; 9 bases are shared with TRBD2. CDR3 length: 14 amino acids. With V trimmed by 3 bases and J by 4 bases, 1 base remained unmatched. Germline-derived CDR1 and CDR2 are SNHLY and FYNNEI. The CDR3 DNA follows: TGTGCCAGCAGTGAGCGGGGGGGTTACAATGAGCAGTTCTTC. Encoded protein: CASSERGGYNEQFF.

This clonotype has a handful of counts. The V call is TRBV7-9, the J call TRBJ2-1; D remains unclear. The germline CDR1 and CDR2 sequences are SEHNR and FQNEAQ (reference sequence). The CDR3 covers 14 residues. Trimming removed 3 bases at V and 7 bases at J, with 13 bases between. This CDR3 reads CASSFLGRRNEQFF. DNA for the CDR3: TGTGCCAGCAGCTTTTTGGGCAGAAGGAATGAGCAGTTCTTC.

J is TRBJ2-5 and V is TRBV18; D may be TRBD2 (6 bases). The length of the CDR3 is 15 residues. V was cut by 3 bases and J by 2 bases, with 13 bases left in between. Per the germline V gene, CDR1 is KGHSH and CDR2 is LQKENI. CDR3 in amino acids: CASSPFTGVQETQYF. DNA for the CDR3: TGTGCCAGCTCACCTTTTACGGGAGTACAAGAGACCCAGTACTTC.

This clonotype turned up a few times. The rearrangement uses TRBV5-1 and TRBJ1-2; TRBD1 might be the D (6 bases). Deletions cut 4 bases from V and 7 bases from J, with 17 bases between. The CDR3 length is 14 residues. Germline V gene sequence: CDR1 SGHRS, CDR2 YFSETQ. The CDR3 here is CASSPGQTGGGYTF. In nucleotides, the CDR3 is TGCGCCAGCAGCCCCGGACAGACGGGAGGTGGCTACACCTTC.